One sample yielded the 17 T cell receptor beta chains listed below, sequenced in a study of human T cells and chemical hapten exposure. Using its own MiXCR run on the RACE reads, TCRdb lists one record per CDR3 protein. The table lists a few hundred thousand distinct CDR3 sequences, nearly 6.5% of them singletons. Time point in this sample: patch test 2, 6 weeks after DPC sensitization. The treatment here: therapeutic diphenylcyclopropenone sensitization with weekly scalp DPC. The sequencing used whole blood, collected in connection with sensitization to the hapten diphenylcyclopropenone (DPC). The receptors derive from a woman between 18 and 29 years old with alopecia areata. Some clones in this sample may be carry-over from other donors' samples.

This chain joins TRBV27 and TRBJ2-7; 8 nucleotides match TRBD1. Germline loops: CDR1 MNHEY, CDR2 SMNVEV (reference sequence). The CDR3 has 15 amino acids. J gave up 5 bases and V 6 bases, and 12 bases lay outside the gene matches. The DNA for the CDR3 is TGTGCCAGCAGCCTAGGACAGGGTGGATTCGACGAGCAGTACTTC. Protein product: CASSLGQGGFDEQYF.

This clonotype showed up just a few times. The V and J genes are TRBV5-1 and TRBJ2-7; the match to TRBD2 covers 10 bases. This CDR3 has 16 amino acids. Germline trimming cut 3 bases from V and 4 bases from J; bases unmatched to any gene: 10. From germline, CDR1 is SGHRS and CDR2 YFSETQ. CDR3 DNA: TGCGCCAGCAGCTCCCTACCCAGCGGGGGGGCTTACGAGCAGTACTTC. This gives the protein CASSSLPSGGAYEQYF.

There are many counts of this clonotype. This chain joins TRBV5-5 and TRBJ1-1; 10 nucleotides align to TRBD1. The V segment lost 5 bases and the J segment 4 bases; nucleotides outside the gene matches: 5. Germline V gene sequence: CDR1 SGHKS, CDR2 YYEKEE (reference sequence). This CDR3 has 14 amino acids. CDR3 nucleotide sequence: TGTGCCAGCAGACATGACAGGGGGCCCACTGAAGCTTTCTTT. This sequence encodes CASRHDRGPTEAFF.

This clonotype came up a few times. V gene TRBV7-9 combines with J gene TRBJ2-3; D call uncertain. CDR3 length equals 19 residues. The V end lost 5 bases, the J end lost 0 bases, and 24 bases lay between the germline ends. Per germline, CDR1 SEHNR and CDR2 FQNEAQ (reference sequence). CDR3 amino acids: CASSPYRRDGIPSTDTQYF. CDR3 nucleotide sequence: TGTGCCAGCAGCCCGTATCGTCGAGACGGAATTCCTAGCACAGATACGCAGTATTTT. Looking up the rest from reference TRBV7-9 and TRBJ2-3 gives the full variable domain: DTGVSQNPRHKITKRGQNVTFRCDPISEHNRLYWYRQTLGQGPEFLTYFQNEAQLEKSRLLSDRFSAERPKGSFSTLEIQRTEQGDSAMYLCASSPYRRDGIPSTDTQYFGPGTRLTVL.

This clonotype was observed a few times. V is TRBV6-5 and J is TRBJ2-1; 13 nucleotides align to TRBD2. The CDR3 consists of 18 residues. The germline CDR1 and CDR2 sequences are MNHEY and SVGAGI. Trimming cost V 0 bases and J 2 bases; bases outside gene matches: 4. The CDR3 protein is CASSYSPTSGGAYNEQFF. DNA for the CDR3: TGTGCCAGCAGTTACTCCCCTACTAGCGGGGGGGCCTACAATGAGCAGTTCTTC.

This clonotype appeared a few times. V and J are TRBV7-2 and TRBJ2-3; D unresolved. From germline, CDR1 is SGHTA and CDR2 FQGNSA. V was shortened by 5 bases and J by 8 bases, with 8 bases between the two germline ends. This CDR3 contains 11 residues. The CDR3 sequence: CASSRLRTQYF. CDR3 nucleotides: TGTGCCAGCAGCCGGCTTCGTACGCAGTATTTT.

Ten or more counts support this clonotype. This sequence joins TRBV6-4 and TRBJ1-1; TRBD1 matches at 9 bases. The germline V gene encodes CDR1 MRHNA and CDR2 SNTAGT. The CDR3 contains 15 residues. After removal of 1 base from V and 4 bases from J, the junction contained 4 bases not matched to a gene. The CDR3 region is CASSDWTGASTEAFF. CDR3 bases: TGTGCCAGCAGTGACTGGACAGGGGCGAGCACTGAAGCTTTCTTT.

This chain joins TRBV6-2 or TRBV6-3 and TRBJ1-1; 9 bases agree with TRBD1. The CDR3 runs to 14 residues. Germline-derived CDR1 and CDR2 are MNHEY and SVGEGT. Germline trimming cut 7 bases from V and 6 bases from J; bases unmatched to any gene: 9. This CDR3 reads CASTRPGQGAEAFF. CDR3 coding DNA: TGTGCCAGCACTCGACCGGGACAGGGAGCTGAAGCTTTCTTT.

At least ten counts were recorded for this clonotype. V gene TRBV25-1 combines with J gene TRBJ1-2; D is possibly TRBD1 (6 bases). Germline V gene data show CDR1 as MGHDK and CDR2 as SYGVNS. Trimming took off 3 bases at V and 7 bases at J, with 9 bases between the two ends. The CDR3 is 12 residues long. The CDR3 coding sequence is TGTGCCAGCAGTGATCAGGGGCCTGGCTACACCTTC. This codes for CASSDQGPGYTF.

Many counts were recorded for this clonotype. The CDR3 nucleotides read TGTGCCAGCAGTTTCGCCCCCGACAGCCCCTACGGCTACACCTTC. Protein sequence: CASSFAPDSPYGYTF. The chain employs TRBV28 and TRBJ1-2; D is possibly TRBD1 (5 bases). V was trimmed by 3 bases and J by 8 bases, leaving 19 bases between them. Germline V gene lookup returns CDR1 MDHEN and CDR2 SYDVKM. The CDR3 length is 15 residues.

This rearrangement joins TRBV4-3 to TRBJ2-1, with TRBD1 identical over 10 bases. Germline V gene lookup returns CDR1 LGHNA and CDR2 YSLEER. The CDR3 is 16 amino acids. V trimming: 3 bases; J trimming: 8 bases; junction bases outside the gene matches: 10. The chain's CDR3 is CASSQARDRGIHEQFF. The CDR3 bases are TGCGCCAGCAGCCAGGCCCGGGACAGGGGTATCCATGAGCAGTTCTTC.

There are many counts of this clonotype. The V and J genes are TRBV7-9 and TRBJ2-6; 9 nucleotides match TRBD1. The CDR3 extends over 18 amino acids. Germline trimming cut 2 bases from V and 2 bases from J; bases unmatched to any gene: 7. Germline assignment: CDR1 SEHNR and CDR2 FQNEAQ (reference sequence). The CDR3, as DNA: TGTGCCAGCAGCTTACCGGGACAGGGAGGAGCTGGGGCCAACGTCCTGACTTTC. It yields the protein CASSLPGQGGAGANVLTF. The variable domain in full, with the rest retrieved from reference TRBV7-9 and TRBJ2-6, is DTGVSQNPRHKITKRGQNVTFRCDPISEHNRLYWYRQTLGQGPEFLTYFQNEAQLEKSRLLSDRFSAERPKGSFSTLEIQRTEQGDSAMYLCASSLPGQGGAGANVLTFGAGSRLTVL.

This clonotype was picked up many times. The chain links TRBV7-2 to TRBJ1-4; 7 bases fit TRBD1. The CDR3 runs 15 residues. The V gene's germline CDR1 is SGHTA and CDR2 FQGNSA. With 2 bases clipped from V and 8 bases from J, the junction kept 8 bases outside the gene matches. The CDR3 here is CASSLLPTGREKLFF. Written as DNA, the CDR3 is TGTGCCAGCAGCTTATTACCGACAGGGAGGGAAAAACTGTTTTTT.

This clonotype was counted ten times or more. The chain combines TRBV20-1 with TRBJ1-1; D gene unclear. The V gene's germline CDR1 is DFQATT and CDR2 SNEGSKA (reference sequence). CDR3 size: 15 residues. V was trimmed by 0 bases and J by 3 bases, leaving 14 bases between them. Here the CDR3 reads CSARDHGTPDTEAFF. The CDR3 DNA follows: TGCAGTGCTAGAGATCATGGCACTCCCGACACTGAAGCTTTCTTT.

The chain carries TRBV4-3 and TRBJ1-2; 7 bases agree with TRBD1. This CDR3 spans 15 amino acids. Germline V lookup: CDR1 LGHNA, CDR2 YSLEER. V was pared by 0 bases and J by 5 bases, with 6 bases of the junction left unmatched. The chain's CDR3 is CASSQEQGTAYGYTF. In nucleotides, the CDR3 is TGCGCCAGCAGCCAAGAACAGGGGACGGCGTATGGCTACACCTTC.

This clonotype was detected many times. The CDR3 DNA sequence: TGCGCCAGCAGCCAAGATTGGACGGACACCGGGGAGCTGTTTTTT. Translating it yields CASSQDWTDTGELFF. This chain joins TRBV4-3 and TRBJ2-2; D not certain. The CDR3 runs 15 residues. Trimming pared 0 bases from V and 3 bases from J, leaving 8 bases between. CDR1 and CDR2 from the germline V gene are LGHNA and YSLEER.

This clonotype showed up many times. V is TRBV14 and J is TRBJ2-7, with TRBD2 identical over 10 bases. Germline assignment: CDR1 SGHDN and CDR2 FVKESK. The CDR3 covers 15 residues. V lost 1 base, J lost 5 bases, and 5 bases stayed unmatched. CDR3 nucleotide sequence: TGTGCCAGCAGCCAAGTGCTAGCGGGGGCAAACGAGCAGTACTTC. Protein product: CASSQVLAGANEQYF.